The 30 T cell receptor beta chains below all came from one sample that was sequenced in a study of blood T cell repertoires in COVID-19. Only in-frame clones appear in the TCRdb table, and some are missing; sequencing was by immunoSEQ multiplex PCR. The sample shows about 90,000 clones, less than 85% of them seen only once. Sequencing used peripheral blood. Receptors originate from a man aged 65 to 79 with acute or convalescent COVID-19.

V is TRBV30 and J is TRBJ1-6, with D uncertain. The germline gives CDR1 GTSNPN, CDR2 SVGIG (reference sequence). This CDR3 spans 14 amino acids. Trimming took 4 bases from V and 5 from J, leaving 12 bases between them. The CDR3 DNA is TGTGCCTGGAAACTAACTCCCCATAATTCACCCCTCCACTTT. This translates into CAWKLTPHNSPLHF.

The chain carries TRBV10-2 and TRBJ1-2; 12 bases align to TRBD1. The CDR3 is 15 residues long. The V gene end was trimmed by 3 bases and the J gene end by 6 bases; junction bases not matched to a gene: 5. The germline V gene encodes CDR1 WSHSY and CDR2 SAAADI. The CDR3 nucleotides read TGCGCCAGCAGTGATGGGGGACAGGGGGCCGATGGCTACACCTTC. It specifies CASSDGGQGADGYTF.

This chain links TRBV20-1 with TRBJ1-1, with D unresolved. V dropped 3 bases and J dropped 11 bases, with 13 bases sitting between them. The CDR3 totals 11 residues. Germline V gene lookup returns CDR1 DFQATT and CDR2 SNEGSKA (reference sequence). CDR3 sequence reads: CSASRSEFAFF. In DNA, the CDR3 is TGCAGTGCTAGCCGGAGTGAGTTTGCTTTCTTT.

This clone occurred a few times. V gene TRBV2 combines with J gene TRBJ2-6; weak D call: TRBD1 (6 bases). Trimming removed 3 bases at V and 2 bases at J, with 23 bases between. This CDR3 region has 20 residues. Per germline, CDR1 SNHLY and CDR2 FYNNEI. CDR3 DNA sequence: TGTGCCAGCAGTGATTCTTTAGGTAGGGCAGGGGACACTGGGGCCAACGTCCTGACTTTC. This translates into CASSDSLGRAGDTGANVLTF.

CDR3 sequence reads: CASSLDRGGFSYEQYF. Here the CDR3 DNA reads TGTGCCAGCAGCTTGGACCGCGGGGGCTTCTCCTACGAGCAGTACTTC. V and J are TRBV5-4 and TRBJ2-7; TRBD2 might be the D (7 bases). CDR3 length equals 16 residues. V dropped 0 bases and J dropped 0 bases, with 13 bases sitting between them. Germline assignment: CDR1 SGHNT and CDR2 YYREEE (reference sequence). The full variable domain, in which reference TRBV5-4 and TRBJ2-7 provide the parts outside the CDR3, is ETGVTQSPTHLIKTRGQQVTLRCSSQSGHNTVSWYQQALGQGPQFIFQYYREEENGRGNFPPRFSGLQFPNYSSELNVNALELDDSALYLCASSLDRGGFSYEQYFGPGTRLTVT.

This chain joins TRBV5-1 and TRBJ2-5; maybe TRBD1 (6 bases). The V gene lost 0 bases and the J gene lost 1 base, with 10 bases spanning the gap. The CDR3 is 15 residues long. Germline loops: CDR1 SGHRS, CDR2 YFSETQ. For the CDR3, the DNA is TGCGCCAGCAGCTTGGGGTGGGGGCTCCAAGAGACCCAGTACTTC. Amino acids: CASSLGWGLQETQYF.

The genes are TRBV6-5 and TRBJ1-2, with D possibly TRBD1 on 5 matching bases. V was trimmed by 11 bases and J by 6 bases, leaving 22 bases between them. Germline assignment: CDR1 MNHEY and CDR2 SVGAGI. The CDR3 sequence is 14 residues long. The CDR3 sequence: CASKTAAPRDGYTF. The CDR3 DNA sequence: TGTGCCTCCAAAACAGCAGCCCCCAGGGATGGCTACACCTTC.

This clone showed up just a few times. The chain employs TRBV24-1 and TRBJ1-3, with a tentative D call TRBD1 (6 bases). The V end was cut by 0 bases, the J end by 1 base, with 15 bases between. The CDR3 sequence is 18 residues long. Germline assignment: CDR1 KGHDR and CDR2 SFDVKD. The CDR3 spells CATSDLVTGFRSGNTIYF. DNA for the CDR3: TGTGCCACCAGTGATTTGGTGACAGGATTCAGGTCTGGAAACACCATATATTTT.

The chain is built from TRBV6-5 and TRBJ2-3; maybe TRBD1 (8 bases). V was shortened by 4 bases and J by 4 bases, with 18 bases between the two germline ends. The germline gives CDR1 MNHEY, CDR2 SVGAGI. CDR3 length: 16 residues. The CDR3 spells CASSFTDRGGPDTQYF. The CDR3 DNA reads as TGTGCCAGCAGTTTTACCGACAGGGGAGGGCCAGATACGCAGTATTTT.

The J gene is TRBJ2-5, the V gene TRBV5-1, with 9 bases matching TRBD2. There are 14 residues in the CDR3. Germline CDR1 and CDR2: SGHRS and YFSETQ. With 1 base clipped from V and 5 bases from J, the junction kept 3 bases outside the gene matches. The CDR3 DNA is TGCGCCAGCAGCTTGATAAGCGGGGGGGAGACCCAGTACTTC. It encodes CASSLISGGETQYF.

V and J are TRBV7-2 and TRBJ2-1; D gene uncertain. The germline V and J ends were trimmed by 3 bases and 7 bases, with 10 bases remaining between them. The length of the CDR3 is 13 residues. Germline CDR1 is SGHTA and CDR2 is FQGNSA. The CDR3 loop is CASSLEFWNEQFF. DNA for the CDR3: TGTGCCAGCAGCTTGGAGTTTTGGAATGAGCAGTTCTTC.

The chain carries TRBV4-1 and TRBJ1-4, with a possible D match to TRBD1 (5 bases). V shed 3 bases and J shed 0 bases, with 11 bases lying between them. The CDR3 covers 16 residues. Germline CDR1 reads MGHRA; CDR2 reads YSYEKL. The CDR3, as DNA: TGCGCCAGCAGCCAGCGCAGGGAACCAACTAATGAAAAACTGTTTTTT. Amino acids: CASSQRREPTNEKLFF.

This clone was observed a few times. CDR3 coding DNA: TGTGCCTGGAGTGTCTACTCCTACAATGAGCAGTTCTTC. Translating gives CAWSVYSYNEQFF. J is TRBJ2-1 and V is TRBV30; D remains ambiguous. The germline gives CDR1 GTSNPN, CDR2 SVGIG (reference sequence). The CDR3 spans 13 residues. Trimming removed 0 bases at V and 0 bases at J, with 3 bases between. Full variable domain (remainder filled in from reference TRBV30 and TRBJ2-1): SQTIHQWPATLVQPVGSPLSLECTVEGTSNPNLYWYRQAAGRGLQLLFYSVGIGQISSEVPQNLSASRPQDRQFILSSKKLLLSDSGFYLCAWSVYSYNEQFFGPGTRLTVL.

The chain links TRBV4-1 to TRBJ2-1; 7 positions match TRBD2. This CDR3 spans 14 amino acids. CDR1 and CDR2 from the germline V gene are MGHRA and YSYEKL. V lost 1 base, J lost 4 bases, and 1 base stayed unmatched. CDR3 residues: CASSQAGGYNEQFF. The DNA of the CDR3 is TGCGCCAGCAGCCAAGCGGGGGGTTACAATGAGCAGTTCTTC.

The chain couples TRBV27 to TRBJ2-1; TRBD2 matches 10 bases. V lost 0 bases to trimming and J lost 6 bases; unmatched junction nucleotides: 8. The CDR3 length is 17 residues. CDR1 and CDR2 (germline): MNHEY, SMNVEV (reference sequence). The CDR3 reads CASSLSEREGPGNEQFF. The CDR3, as DNA: TGTGCCAGCAGTTTATCTGAGCGGGAGGGCCCGGGCAATGAGCAGTTCTTC.

This clone was observed a single time. The rearrangement joins TRBV28 to TRBJ1-2; possible D gene TRBD1, 5 bases. The CDR3 runs 13 residues. V lost 2 bases and J lost 1, with 5 bases in between. CDR1 and CDR2 from the germline V gene are MDHEN and SYDVKM. The CDR3 nucleotides are TGTGCCAGCAGTTTACAGGGTAACTATGGCTACACCTTC. Residues: CASSLQGNYGYTF.

The CDR3: CASSAPGQGVNEQYF. CDR3 coding DNA: TGTGCCAGCAGCGCACCGGGACAGGGTGTGAACGAGCAGTACTTC. The rearrangement links TRBV7-2 to TRBJ2-7; TRBD1 aligns across 9 bases. V was clipped by 5 bases and J by 5 bases; unmatched bases: 10. The CDR3 length is 15 residues. From germline, CDR1 is SGHTA and CDR2 FQGNSA.

This clone has just one count. The chain couples TRBV27 to TRBJ2-3, with D unclear. Trimming removed 5 bases from V and 2 bases from J, with 11 bases in between. This CDR3 contains 14 residues. Germline V gene data show CDR1 as MNHEY and CDR2 as SMNVEV (reference sequence). Written as DNA, the CDR3 is TGTGCCAGCAGTCCCCAAGCCATCACAGATACGCAGTATTTT. Its translation is CASSPQAITDTQYF.

This chain connects TRBV6-5 to TRBJ1-2, with 8 positions matching TRBD1. The length of the CDR3 is 13 residues. V dropped 7 bases and J dropped 7; count of bases not matched to a gene: 8. Germline V gives CDR1 MNHEY, CDR2 SVGAGI. CDR3 loop: CASKRTGSGGYTF. CDR3 coding DNA: TGTGCCAGCAAAAGGACAGGGTCGGGTGGCTACACCTTC.

The chain carries TRBV29-1 and TRBJ2-2, with 7 positions matching TRBD1. V lost 4 bases and J lost 1; bases outside the gene matches: 6. This CDR3 has 15 residues. Per the germline V gene, CDR1 is SQVTM and CDR2 is ANQGSEA. The DNA for the CDR3 is TGCAGCGTTGGGGGCCGGACAGGGAACACCGGGGAGCTGTTTTTT. This codes for CSVGGRTGNTGELFF.

This clone was seen ten or more times. This chain uses TRBV2 with TRBJ1-5; D gene unclear. The V and J ends lost 2 bases and 4 bases respectively, with 24 bases between them. CDR3 length: 19 residues. The germline V gene encodes CDR1 SNHLY and CDR2 FYNNEI. For the CDR3, the DNA is TGTGCCAGCAGTGAAAGAGGGCGGTCCGAAACAGTCCTTAATCAGCCCCAGCATTTT. This encodes CASSERGRSETVLNQPQHF.

The chain joins TRBV6-1 to TRBJ1-2; the match to TRBD1 covers 9 bases. Trimming at V came to 0 bases and at J to 9 bases, leaving 5 bases not matched to a gene. Per germline, CDR1 MNHNS and CDR2 SASEGT. The CDR3 runs to 14 residues. The CDR3 here is CASSEAVQGARYTF. The CDR3, as DNA: TGTGCCAGCAGTGAAGCCGTACAGGGGGCTCGCTACACCTTC.

This chain links TRBV7-9 with TRBJ2-1; 15 bases map to TRBD2. V lost 4 bases, J lost 2 bases, and 6 bases stayed unmatched. The V gene's germline CDR1 is SEHNR and CDR2 FQNEAQ (reference sequence). The CDR3 spans 18 residues. The DNA for the CDR3 is TGTGCCAGCAGCTCGGGGACTAGCGGGGGGTTCCCCTACAATGAGCAGTTCTTC. It specifies CASSSGTSGGFPYNEQFF.

The chain has TRBV11-3 and TRBJ2-3, with D unclear. V shed 1 base and J shed 0 bases, with 8 bases lying between them. There are 15 residues in the CDR3. Looked up from germline, CDR1 is SGHNT and CDR2 is YENEEA. The CDR3 here is CASSLGQTSTDTQYF. The CDR3 DNA sequence: TGTGCCAGCAGCTTAGGACAAACTAGCACAGATACGCAGTATTTT.

This chain joins TRBV6-1 and TRBJ1-2; the D gene is possibly TRBD1 (6 bases). Deletions cut 3 bases from V and 2 bases from J, with 16 bases between. Germline-derived CDR1 and CDR2 are MNHNS and SASEGT. The CDR3 has 16 residues. The chain's CDR3 is CASSEIGGLGNYGYTF. CDR3 nucleotides: TGTGCCAGCAGTGAGATAGGGGGTCTTGGGAACTATGGCTACACCTTC.

This chain uses TRBV5-5 with TRBJ2-7, with D possibly being TRBD2 (5 bases). Germline V gives CDR1 SGHKS, CDR2 YYEKEE (reference sequence). The CDR3 covers 14 residues. V was shortened by 3 bases and J by 3 bases, with 13 bases between the two germline ends. CDR3 nucleotide sequence: TGTGCCAGCAGCTCGGACTTTAGTCACTACGAGCAGTACTTC. Translation gives CASSSDFSHYEQYF.

V and J are TRBV7-3 and TRBJ2-3; maybe TRBD1 (6 bases). V lost 4 bases to trimming and J lost 2 bases, with 13 bases between them. Germline CDR1 and CDR2: SGHTA and FQGTGA. The CDR3 has 15 residues. CDR3 coding DNA: TGTGCCAGCAGCTCTTTCAGGGGACCCACAGATACGCAGTATTTT. Protein sequence: CASSSFRGPTDTQYF.

This chain connects TRBV6-1 to TRBJ2-5; a possible D gene is TRBD2 (6 bases). Germline values: CDR1 MNHNS, CDR2 SASEGT. V lost 2 bases, J lost 2 bases, and 12 bases lay in between. The CDR3 consists of 15 residues. DNA of the CDR3: TGTGCCAGCAGTGAAATCGGAGGGTTTCAAGAGACCCAGTACTTC. Translated: CASSEIGGFQETQYF.

This clone was found a few times. The chain carries TRBV5-1 and TRBJ1-4, with 11 bases aligning to TRBD1. This CDR3 has 15 residues. Germline V CDR1 and CDR2: SGHRS, YFSETQ. V lost 0 bases, J lost 7 bases, and 2 bases stayed unmatched. The CDR3 sequence is CASSLGGTGGEKLFF. The CDR3 DNA reads TGCGCCAGCAGCTTGGGCGGGACAGGGGGTGAAAAACTGTTTTTT.

V gene TRBV6-1 combines with J gene TRBJ2-1, with 7 bases fitting TRBD1. Germline loops: CDR1 MNHNS, CDR2 SASEGT. V lost 3 bases, J lost 9 bases, and 8 bases stayed unmatched. This CDR3 contains 14 residues. The CDR3 protein is CASSDNRGTSEQFF. For the CDR3, the DNA is TGTGCCAGCAGTGATAACAGGGGTACGAGTGAGCAGTTCTTC.